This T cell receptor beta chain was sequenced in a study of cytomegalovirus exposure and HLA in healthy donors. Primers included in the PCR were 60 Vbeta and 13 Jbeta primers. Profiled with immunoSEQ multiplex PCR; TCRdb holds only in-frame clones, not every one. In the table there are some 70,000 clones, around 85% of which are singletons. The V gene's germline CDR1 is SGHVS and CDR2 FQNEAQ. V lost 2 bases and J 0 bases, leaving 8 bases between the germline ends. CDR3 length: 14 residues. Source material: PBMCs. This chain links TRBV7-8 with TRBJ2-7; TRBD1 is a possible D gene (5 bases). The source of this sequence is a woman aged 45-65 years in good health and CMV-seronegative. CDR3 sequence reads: CASSLTDSSYEQYF. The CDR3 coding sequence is TGTGCCAGCAGCTTAACCGACAGCTCCTACGAGCAGTACTTC.